This T cell receptor (beta chain) is drawn from a study of post-analysis software for immune sequencing data. Study-level information: Recorded disease courses covered relapsing-remitting, secondary progressive and progressive-relapsing multiple sclerosis. Some patients had no subtype annotation. Findings of the study overall: When patients were compared with controls, roughly five TRBV segments were more frequent, TRBV5-6, TRBV5-1 and TRBV20-1 among them. Batch-matched samples strongly co-clustered by F measure. Significantly lower normalized Chao1 diversity was seen in multiple sclerosis patients than in controls.

About this clonotype: Its antigen is not identified.

The library was made from cDNA and included unique molecular identifiers. One entry per CDR3 protein, called by TCRdb with MiXCR from the PCR reads. This sample has fewer than 600,000 distinct CDR3 sequences, with under 55% found just once. Germline V lookup: CDR1 SGHRS, CDR2 YFSETQ. The length of the CDR3 is 16 residues. V dropped 4 bases and J dropped 0; count of bases not matched to a gene: 6. The rearrangement joins TRBV5-1 to TRBJ1-4; 7 bases are shared with TRBD1. Sequencing was performed on blood. The sequence came from a girl under 18 with multiple sclerosis. The CDR3 nucleotides are TGCGCCAGCAGCCCAGGACAGGAACCAACTAATGAAAAACTGTTTTTT. It codes for CASSPGQEPTNEKLFF.